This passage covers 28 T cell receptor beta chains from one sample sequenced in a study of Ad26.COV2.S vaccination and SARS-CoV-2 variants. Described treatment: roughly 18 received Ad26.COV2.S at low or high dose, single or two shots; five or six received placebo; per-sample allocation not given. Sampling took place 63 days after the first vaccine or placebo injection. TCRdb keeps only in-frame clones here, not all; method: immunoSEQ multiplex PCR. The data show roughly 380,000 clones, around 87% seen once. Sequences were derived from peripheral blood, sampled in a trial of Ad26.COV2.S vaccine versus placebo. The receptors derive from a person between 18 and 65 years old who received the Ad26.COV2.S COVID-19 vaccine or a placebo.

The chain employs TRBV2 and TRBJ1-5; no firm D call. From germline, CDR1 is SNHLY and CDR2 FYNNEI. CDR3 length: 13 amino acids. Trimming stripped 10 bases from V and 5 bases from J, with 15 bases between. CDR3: CATAWWEDQPQHF. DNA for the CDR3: TGTGCCACAGCATGGTGGGAAGATCAGCCCCAGCATTTT.

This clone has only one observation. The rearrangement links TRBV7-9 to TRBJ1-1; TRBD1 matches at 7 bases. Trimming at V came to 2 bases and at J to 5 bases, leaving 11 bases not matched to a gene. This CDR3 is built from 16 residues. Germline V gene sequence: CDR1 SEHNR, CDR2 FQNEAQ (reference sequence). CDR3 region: CASSLRVGQGGTEAFF. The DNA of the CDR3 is TGTGCCAGCAGCTTAAGGGTTGGGCAGGGGGGAACTGAAGCTTTCTTT.

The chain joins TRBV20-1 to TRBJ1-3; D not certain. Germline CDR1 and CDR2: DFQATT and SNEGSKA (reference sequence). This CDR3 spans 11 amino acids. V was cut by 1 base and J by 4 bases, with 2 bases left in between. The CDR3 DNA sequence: TGCAGTGCTAGAGGCGGAAACACCATATATTTT. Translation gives CSARGGNTIYF.

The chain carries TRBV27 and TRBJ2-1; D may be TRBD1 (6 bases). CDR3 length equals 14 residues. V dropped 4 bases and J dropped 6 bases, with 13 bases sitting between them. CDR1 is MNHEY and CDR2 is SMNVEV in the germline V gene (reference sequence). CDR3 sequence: CASSSGTRGNEQFF. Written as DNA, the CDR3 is TGTGCCAGCAGTTCGGGGACCAGGGGCAATGAGCAGTTCTTC.

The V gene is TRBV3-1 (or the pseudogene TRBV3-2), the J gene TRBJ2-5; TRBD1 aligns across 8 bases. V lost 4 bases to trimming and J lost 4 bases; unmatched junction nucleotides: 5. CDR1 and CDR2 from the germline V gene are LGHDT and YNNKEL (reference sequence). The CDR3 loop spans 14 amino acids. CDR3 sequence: CASSPWTGIETQYF. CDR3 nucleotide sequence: TGTGCCAGCAGCCCCTGGACAGGGATAGAGACCCAGTACTTC.

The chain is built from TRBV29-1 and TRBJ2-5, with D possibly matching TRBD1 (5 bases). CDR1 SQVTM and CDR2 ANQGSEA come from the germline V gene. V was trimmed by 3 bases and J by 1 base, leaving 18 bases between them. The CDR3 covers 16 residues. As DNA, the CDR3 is TGCAGCGTTGATCTTTTCGACAGATACTCCCAAGAGACCCAGTACTTC. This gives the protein CSVDLFDRYSQETQYF.

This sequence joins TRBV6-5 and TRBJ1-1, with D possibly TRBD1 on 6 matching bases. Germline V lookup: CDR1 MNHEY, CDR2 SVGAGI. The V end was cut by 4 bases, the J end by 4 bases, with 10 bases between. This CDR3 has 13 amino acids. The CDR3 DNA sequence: TGTGCCAGCAGTTCCACAGGGTTCACTGAAGCTTTCTTT. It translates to CASSSTGFTEAFF.

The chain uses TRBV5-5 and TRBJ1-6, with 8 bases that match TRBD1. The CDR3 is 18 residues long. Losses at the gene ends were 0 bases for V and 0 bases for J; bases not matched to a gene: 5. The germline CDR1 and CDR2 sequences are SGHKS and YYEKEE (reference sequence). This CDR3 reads CASSLVGQGSSYNSPLHF. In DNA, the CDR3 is TGTGCCAGCAGCTTGGTTGGACAGGGAAGCTCCTATAATTCACCCCTCCACTTT. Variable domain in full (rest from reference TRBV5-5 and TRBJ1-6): DAGVTQSPTHLIKTRGQQVTLRCSPISGHKSVSWYQQVLGQGPQFIFQYYEKEERGRGNFPDRFSARQFPNYSSELNVNALLLGDSALYLCASSLVGQGSSYNSPLHFGNGTRLTVT.

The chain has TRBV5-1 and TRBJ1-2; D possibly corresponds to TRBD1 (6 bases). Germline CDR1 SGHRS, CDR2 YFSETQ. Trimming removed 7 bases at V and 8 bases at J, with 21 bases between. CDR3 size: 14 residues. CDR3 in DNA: TGCGCCAGCGGGGGGACATCAACTTTAAGCGGCTACACCTTC. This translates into CASGGTSTLSGYTF.

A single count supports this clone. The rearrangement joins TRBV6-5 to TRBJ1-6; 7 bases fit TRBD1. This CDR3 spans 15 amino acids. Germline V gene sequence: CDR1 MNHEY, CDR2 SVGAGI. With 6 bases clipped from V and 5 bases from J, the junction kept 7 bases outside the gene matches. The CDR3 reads CASRPDRTHNSPLHF. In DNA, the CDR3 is TGTGCCAGCAGGCCGGACAGGACTCATAATTCACCCCTCCACTTT.

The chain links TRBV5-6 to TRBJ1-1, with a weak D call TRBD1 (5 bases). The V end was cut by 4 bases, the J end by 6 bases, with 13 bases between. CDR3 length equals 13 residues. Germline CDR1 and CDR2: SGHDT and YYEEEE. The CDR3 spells CASSKGREPEAFF. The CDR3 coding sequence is TGTGCCAGCAGCAAGGGACGCGAGCCTGAAGCTTTCTTT.

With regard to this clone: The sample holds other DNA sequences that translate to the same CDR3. The CDR3 here is CASSLRGNSPLHF. The CDR3 DNA sequence: TGTGCCAGCAGCTTGAGGGGTAATTCACCCCTCCACTTT. This chain links TRBV7-6 with TRBJ1-6; D might be TRBD1 (5 bases). Germline V gives CDR1 SGHVS, CDR2 FNYEAQ. V shed 3 bases and J shed 6 bases, with 6 bases lying between them. This CDR3 has 13 amino acids. The full variable domain, with the rest looked up from reference TRBV7-6 and TRBJ1-6, is GAGVSQSPRYKVTKRGQDVALRCDPISGHVSLYWYRQALGQGPEFLTYFNYEAQQDKSGLPNDRFSAERPEGSISTLTIQRTEQRDSAMYRCASSLRGNSPLHFGNGTRLTVT.

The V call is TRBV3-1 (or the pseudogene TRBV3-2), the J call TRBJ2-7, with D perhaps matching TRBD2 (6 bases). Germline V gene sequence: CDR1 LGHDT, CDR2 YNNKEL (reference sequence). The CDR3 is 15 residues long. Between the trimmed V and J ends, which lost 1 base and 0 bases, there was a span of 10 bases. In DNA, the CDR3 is TGTGCCAGCAGCCAAGCTCCGGACTACTCCTACGAGCAGTACTTC. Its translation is CASSQAPDYSYEQYF.

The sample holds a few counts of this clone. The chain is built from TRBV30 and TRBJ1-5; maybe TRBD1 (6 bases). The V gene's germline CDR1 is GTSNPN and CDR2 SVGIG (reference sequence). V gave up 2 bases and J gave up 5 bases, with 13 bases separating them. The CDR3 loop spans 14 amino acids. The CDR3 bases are TGTGCCTGGAGTTGGGACAATTCAGATCAGCCCCAGCATTTT. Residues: CAWSWDNSDQPQHF.

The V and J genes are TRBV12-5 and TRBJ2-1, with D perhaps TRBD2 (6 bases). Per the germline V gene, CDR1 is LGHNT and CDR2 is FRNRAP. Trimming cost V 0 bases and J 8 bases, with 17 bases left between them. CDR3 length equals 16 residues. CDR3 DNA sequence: TGTGCTAGTGGTTTGGTAACAGGAGGGTTTTTAGATGAGCAGTTCTTC. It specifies CASGLVTGGFLDEQFF.

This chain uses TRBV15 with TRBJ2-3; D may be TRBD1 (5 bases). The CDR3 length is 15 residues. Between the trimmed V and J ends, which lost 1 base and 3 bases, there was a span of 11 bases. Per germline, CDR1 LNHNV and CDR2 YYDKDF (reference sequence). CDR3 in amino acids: CATSRATGYTDTQYF. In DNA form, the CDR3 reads TGTGCCACCAGCAGAGCAACAGGTTATACAGATACGCAGTATTTT.

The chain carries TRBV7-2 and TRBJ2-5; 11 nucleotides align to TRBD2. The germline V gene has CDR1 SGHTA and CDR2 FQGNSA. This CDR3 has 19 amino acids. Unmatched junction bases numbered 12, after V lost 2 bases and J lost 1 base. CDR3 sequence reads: CASSLIPLLAGGLQETQYF. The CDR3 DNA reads TGTGCCAGCAGCTTAATCCCCCTCTTAGCGGGGGGGCTCCAAGAGACCCAGTACTTC.

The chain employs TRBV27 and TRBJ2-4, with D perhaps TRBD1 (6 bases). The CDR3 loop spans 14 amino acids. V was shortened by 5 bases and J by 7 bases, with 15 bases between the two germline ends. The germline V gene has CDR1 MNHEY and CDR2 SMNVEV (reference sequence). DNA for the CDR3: TGTGCCAGCAGTCCTCAGGGGTCCGGTAACATTCAGTACTTC. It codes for CASSPQGSGNIQYF.

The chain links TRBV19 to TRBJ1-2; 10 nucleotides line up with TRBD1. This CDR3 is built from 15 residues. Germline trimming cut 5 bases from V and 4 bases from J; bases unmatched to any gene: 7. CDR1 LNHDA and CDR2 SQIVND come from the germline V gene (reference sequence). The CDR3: CASSQATGGSYGYTF. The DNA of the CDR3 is TGTGCCAGTAGTCAGGCGACAGGGGGCTCCTATGGCTACACCTTC.

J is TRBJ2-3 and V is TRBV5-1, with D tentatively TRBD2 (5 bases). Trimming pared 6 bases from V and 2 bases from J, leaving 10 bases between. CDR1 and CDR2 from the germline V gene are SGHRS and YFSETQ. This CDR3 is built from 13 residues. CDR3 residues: CASKEVFTDTQYF. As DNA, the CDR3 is TGCGCCAGCAAGGAGGTTTTCACAGATACGCAGTATTTT.

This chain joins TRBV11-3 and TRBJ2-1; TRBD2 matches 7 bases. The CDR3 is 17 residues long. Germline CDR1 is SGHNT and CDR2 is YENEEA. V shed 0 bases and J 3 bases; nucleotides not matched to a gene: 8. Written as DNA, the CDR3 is TGTGCCAGCAGCTTAGATACCCCGGCTAGCGGCTACAATGAGCAGTTCTTC. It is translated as CASSLDTPASGYNEQFF.

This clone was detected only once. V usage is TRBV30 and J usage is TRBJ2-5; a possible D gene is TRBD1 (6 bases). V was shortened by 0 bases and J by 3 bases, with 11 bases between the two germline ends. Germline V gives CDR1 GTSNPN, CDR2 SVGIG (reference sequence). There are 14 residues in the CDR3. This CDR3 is CAWSVVKGEETQYF. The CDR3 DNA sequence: TGTGCCTGGAGTGTAGTTAAGGGGGAAGAGACCCAGTACTTC.

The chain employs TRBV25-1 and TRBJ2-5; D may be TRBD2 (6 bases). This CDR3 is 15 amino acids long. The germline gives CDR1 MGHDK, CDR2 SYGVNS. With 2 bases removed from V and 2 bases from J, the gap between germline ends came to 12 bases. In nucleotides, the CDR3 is TGTGCCAGCAGTGAAGGCTGGGGGACTCAAGAGACCCAGTACTTC. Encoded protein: CASSEGWGTQETQYF.

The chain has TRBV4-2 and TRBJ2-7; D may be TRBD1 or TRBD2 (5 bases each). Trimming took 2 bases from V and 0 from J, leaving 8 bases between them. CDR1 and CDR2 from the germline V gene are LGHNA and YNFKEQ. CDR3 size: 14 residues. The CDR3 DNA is TGTGCCAGCAGCCAAACCGGGACCTCCTACGAGCAGTACTTC. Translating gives CASSQTGTSYEQYF.

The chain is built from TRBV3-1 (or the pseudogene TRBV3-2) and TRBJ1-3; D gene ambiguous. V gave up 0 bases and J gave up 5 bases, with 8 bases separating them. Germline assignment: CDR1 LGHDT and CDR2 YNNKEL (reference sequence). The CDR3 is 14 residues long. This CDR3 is CASSQDMTRNTIYF. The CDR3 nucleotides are TGTGCCAGCAGCCAAGATATGACTAGAAACACCATATATTTT.

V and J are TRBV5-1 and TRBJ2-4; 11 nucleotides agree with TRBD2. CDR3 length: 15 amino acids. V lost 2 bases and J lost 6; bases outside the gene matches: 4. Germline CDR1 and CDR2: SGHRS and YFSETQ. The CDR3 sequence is CASSLLAGDGNIQYF. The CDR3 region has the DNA TGCGCCAGCAGCTTACTAGCGGGGGATGGAAACATTCAGTACTTC. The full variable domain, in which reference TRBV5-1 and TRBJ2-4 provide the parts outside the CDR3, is KAGVTQTPRYLIKTRGQQVTLSCSPISGHRSVSWYQQTPGQGLQFLFEYFSETQRNKGNFPGRFSGRQFSNSRSEMNVSTLELGDSALYLCASSLLAGDGNIQYFGAGTRLSVL.

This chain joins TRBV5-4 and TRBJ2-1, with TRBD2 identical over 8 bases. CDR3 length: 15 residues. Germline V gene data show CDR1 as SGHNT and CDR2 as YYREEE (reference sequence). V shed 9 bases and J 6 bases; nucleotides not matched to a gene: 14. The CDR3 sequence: CAIASGGGLLNEQFF. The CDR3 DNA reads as TGTGCCATTGCCTCGGGCGGGGGGTTACTCAATGAGCAGTTCTTC.

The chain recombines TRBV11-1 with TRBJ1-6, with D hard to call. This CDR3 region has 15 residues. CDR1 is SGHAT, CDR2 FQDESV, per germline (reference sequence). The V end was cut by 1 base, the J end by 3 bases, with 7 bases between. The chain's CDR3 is CASSLGRFYNSPLHF. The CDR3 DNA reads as TGTGCCAGCAGCTTAGGACGGTTCTATAATTCACCCCTCCACTTT.